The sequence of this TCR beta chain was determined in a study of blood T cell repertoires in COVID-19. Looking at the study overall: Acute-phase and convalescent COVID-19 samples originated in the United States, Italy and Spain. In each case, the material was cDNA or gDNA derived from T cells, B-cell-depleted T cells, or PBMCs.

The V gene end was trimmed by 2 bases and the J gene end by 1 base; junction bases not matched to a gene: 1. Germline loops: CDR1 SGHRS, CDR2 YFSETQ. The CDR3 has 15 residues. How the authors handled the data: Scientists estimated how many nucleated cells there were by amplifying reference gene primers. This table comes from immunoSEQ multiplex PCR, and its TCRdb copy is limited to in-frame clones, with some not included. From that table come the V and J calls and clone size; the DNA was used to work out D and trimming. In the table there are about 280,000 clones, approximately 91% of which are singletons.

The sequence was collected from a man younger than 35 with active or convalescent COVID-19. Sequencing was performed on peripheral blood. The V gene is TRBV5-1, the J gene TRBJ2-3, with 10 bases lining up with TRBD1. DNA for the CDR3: TGCGCCAGCAGCTTCGGACAGGGGGGCACAGATACGCAGTATTTT. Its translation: CASSFGQGGTDTQYF. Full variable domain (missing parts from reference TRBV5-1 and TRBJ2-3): KAGVTQTPRYLIKTRGQQVTLSCSPISGHRSVSWYQQTPGQGLQFLFEYFSETQRNKGNFPGRFSGRQFSNSRSEMNVSTLELGDSALYLCASSFGQGGTDTQYFGPGTRLTVL.